This passage covers 23 T cell receptor beta chains from one sample sequenced in a study of blood T cell repertoires in COVID-19. The protocol was immunoSEQ multiplex PCR, while the TCRdb copy is restricted to in-frame clones and leaves out a portion. The sample records approximately 380,000 clones, more than 70% being singletons. Sequencing was carried out using PBMCs or T cells enriched from blood (not recorded which). These receptor sequences come from a woman under 30 who had recovered from COVID-19.

This chain uses TRBV30 with TRBJ2-1; 11 bases are a match to TRBD2. Germline loops: CDR1 GTSNPN, CDR2 SVGIG (reference sequence). The trim removed 6 bases at V and 9 bases at J, leaving 10 bases unmatched. This CDR3 has 14 amino acids. The chain's CDR3 is CACTTGTSGLEQFF. DNA for the CDR3: TGTGCCTGTACGACCGGGACTAGCGGTCTTGAGCAGTTCTTC.

The count of this clone is one. V usage is TRBV7-9 and J usage is TRBJ2-2; 8 bases agree with TRBD2. The CDR3 spans 15 residues. V lost 1 base to trimming and J lost 5 bases; unmatched junction nucleotides: 3. Germline CDR1 SEHNR, CDR2 FQNEAQ (reference sequence). CDR3 bases: TGTGCCAGCAGCTTAGAGGCGGGGGGTACCGGGGAGCTGTTTTTT. Translation gives CASSLEAGGTGELFF.

The chain combines TRBV11-2 with TRBJ1-5; weak D call: TRBD1 (6 bases). V was cut by 4 bases and J by 7 bases, with 17 bases left in between. CDR1 and CDR2 from the germline V gene are SGHAT and FQNNGV. This CDR3 contains 15 residues. In DNA form, the CDR3 reads TGTGCCAGCAGCTCGGGTTACAGGGAATTACAGCCCCAGCATTTT. This codes for CASSSGYRELQPQHF. Full variable domain (remainder filled in from reference TRBV11-2 and TRBJ1-5): EAGVAQSPRYKIIEKRQSVAFWCNPISGHATLYWYQQILGQGPKLLIQFQNNGVVDDSQLPKDRFSAERLKGVDSTLKIQPAKLEDSAVYLCASSSGYRELQPQHFGDGTRLSIL.

J is TRBJ1-2 and V is TRBV19; no definite D call. Trimming stripped 1 base from V and 0 bases from J, with 6 bases between. This CDR3 has 14 residues. The germline gives CDR1 LNHDA, CDR2 SQIVND (reference sequence). The CDR3 loop is CASSIGPPNYGYTF. The CDR3 DNA follows: TGTGCCAGTAGTATAGGGCCTCCTAACTATGGCTACACCTTC.

The chain employs TRBV6-5 and TRBJ1-1, with unresolved D. The CDR3 runs to 13 residues. The ends were cut back, 9 bases at V and 3 bases at J, with 14 bases in the middle. The germline V gene has CDR1 MNHEY and CDR2 SVGAGI. CDR3: CASHTGRDTEAFF. DNA for the CDR3: TGTGCCAGTCACACCGGGAGGGACACTGAAGCTTTCTTT.

Concerning this clone itself: The sample contains more than one DNA sequence encoding this CDR3. The chain uses TRBV5-1 and TRBJ1-1; a weak D match, TRBD1 (5 bases). The V end was cut by 4 bases, the J end by 2 bases, with 9 bases between. Germline V gives CDR1 SGHRS, CDR2 YFSETQ. The CDR3 runs 13 residues. CDR3 in amino acids: CASSTTVNTEAFF. CDR3 DNA sequence: TGCGCCAGCAGCACGACAGTTAACACTGAAGCTTTCTTT.

The chain links TRBV30 to TRBJ2-3; 9 bases line up with TRBD2. Germline CDR1 reads GTSNPN; CDR2 reads SVGIG (reference sequence). The CDR3 sequence is 11 residues long. CDR3 sequence reads: CASGGPDTQYF. In nucleotides, the CDR3 is TGTGCTAGCGGGGGCCCAGATACGCAGTATTTT.

The chain has TRBV19 and TRBJ2-7; 10 bases match TRBD1. After removal of 3 bases from V and 3 bases from J, the junction contained 5 bases not matched to a gene. The length of the CDR3 is 15 residues. The germline V gene has CDR1 LNHDA and CDR2 SQIVND (reference sequence). In DNA form, the CDR3 reads TGTGCCAGTAGTATCTCCGGACAGGGGGTCTACGAGCAGTACTTC. Its protein product is CASSISGQGVYEQYF.

The V and J genes are TRBV30 and TRBJ1-2; 7 bases align to TRBD1. Germline trimming cut 5 bases from V and 2 bases from J; bases unmatched to any gene: 2. This CDR3 has 12 amino acids. Germline V lookup: CDR1 GTSNPN, CDR2 SVGIG (reference sequence). The CDR3 coding sequence is TGTGCCTGGGGGGACAGCAACTATGGCTACACCTTC. Translating gives CAWGDSNYGYTF.

The rearrangement links TRBV27 to TRBJ2-3; 7 bases are shared with TRBD1. Germline V gene sequence: CDR1 MNHEY, CDR2 SMNVEV (reference sequence). The CDR3 is made up of 15 amino acids. V lost 4 bases to trimming and J lost 4 bases; unmatched junction nucleotides: 8. The CDR3 loop is CASSSTGEIADTQYF. As DNA, the CDR3 is TGTGCCAGCAGTTCTACAGGGGAAATAGCAGATACGCAGTATTTT.

This clone was detected a few times. The chain is built from TRBV11-3 and TRBJ1-2, with 9 positions matching TRBD1. Germline V gene sequence: CDR1 SGHNT, CDR2 YENEEA. V gave up 5 bases and J gave up 4 bases; unmatched junction bases: 5. This CDR3 is built from 14 residues. Here the CDR3 reads CASSPRQGGYGYTF. DNA for the CDR3: TGTGCCAGCAGCCCCAGACAGGGGGGCTATGGCTACACCTTC.

This clone came up once. The genes are TRBV5-1 and TRBJ2-5; 7 nucleotides agree with TRBD1. The CDR3 has 14 amino acids. Losses at the gene ends were 4 bases for V and 5 bases for J; bases not matched to a gene: 8. Germline assignment: CDR1 SGHRS and CDR2 YFSETQ. The chain's CDR3 is CASSIQGLGETQYF. The CDR3 region has the DNA TGCGCCAGCAGCATACAGGGGTTGGGGGAGACCCAGTACTTC.

The rearrangement joins TRBV4-1 to TRBJ1-5, with D possibly matching TRBD1 (6 bases). CDR3 size: 14 residues. V gave up 4 bases and J gave up 3 bases, with 10 bases separating them. Germline V gene lookup returns CDR1 MGHRA and CDR2 YSYEKL. The CDR3 DNA reads as TGCGCCAGCAGCCCTGGACAGATCAATCAGCCCCAGCATTTT. It encodes CASSPGQINQPQHF.

V and J are TRBV6-5 and TRBJ1-1; D uncertain. Germline CDR1 is MNHEY and CDR2 is SVGAGI. This CDR3 spans 12 amino acids. V lost 5 bases and J lost 3, with 7 bases in between. CDR3 coding DNA: TGTGCCAGCAGTCGAACATACACTGAAGCTTTCTTT. This encodes CASSRTYTEAFF.

The chain recombines TRBV7-9 with TRBJ1-1, with D possibly TRBD1 on 6 matching bases. This CDR3 comprises 14 residues. Germline-derived CDR1 and CDR2 are SEHNR and FQNEAQ (reference sequence). The germline V and J ends were trimmed by 3 bases and 7 bases, with 15 bases remaining between them. Here the CDR3 DNA reads TGTGCCAGCAGCTTCACAGGGCCGCCGAGTGAAGCTTTCTTT. It codes for CASSFTGPPSEAFF.

Here the CDR3 DNA reads TGTGCCAGTACCCCCCAGTTGGCACGGGGCAATCAGCCCCAGCATTTT. Residues: CASTPQLARGNQPQHF. This chain connects TRBV19 to TRBJ1-5, with D unresolved. The CDR3 is 16 residues long. Germline values: CDR1 LNHDA, CDR2 SQIVND (reference sequence). Trimming took 7 bases from V and 2 from J, leaving 18 bases between them. Using reference TRBV19 and TRBJ1-5 for the parts outside the CDR3, the full variable domain is DGGITQSPKYLFRKEGQNVTLSCEQNLNHDAMYWYRQDPGQGLRLIYYSQIVNDFQKGDIAEGYSVSREKKESFPLTVTSAQKNPTAFYLCASTPQLARGNQPQHFGDGTRLSIL.

The genes are TRBV6-5 and TRBJ1-3, with D possibly TRBD1 on 5 matching bases. V was clipped by 6 bases and J by 10 bases, with 13 bases between them. CDR3 size: 12 residues. Germline CDR1 is MNHEY and CDR2 is SVGAGI. CDR3 residues: CASRDGGLTIYF. The CDR3, as DNA: TGTGCCAGCAGGGACGGGGGTTTGACCATATATTTT.

This clone came up once. The chain carries TRBV6-2 or TRBV6-3 and TRBJ2-2; 7 bases align to TRBD2. The trim removed 2 bases at V and 1 base at J, leaving 13 bases unmatched. The CDR3 is 19 residues long. The germline V gene encodes CDR1 MNHEY and CDR2 SVGEGT. The CDR3 nucleotides read TGTGCCAGCAGTTACCGGGAGCCGAGCGGGGAATGGAACACCGGGGAGCTGTTTTTT. Its protein product is CASSYREPSGEWNTGELFF.

The chain combines TRBV30 with TRBJ2-3; no firm D call. The CDR3 totals 13 residues. Germline CDR1 and CDR2: GTSNPN and SVGIG (reference sequence). Trimming cost V 6 bases and J 0 bases, with 10 bases left between them. The CDR3: CACRLPSTDTQYF. CDR3 sequence (DNA): TGTGCCTGTAGACTGCCTAGCACAGATACGCAGTATTTT.

This sequence joins TRBV11-2 and TRBJ2-7; the D gene is possibly TRBD2 (5 bases). Germline lookup yields CDR1 SGHAT and CDR2 FQNNGV. CDR3 length equals 15 residues. V was clipped by 1 base and J by 0 bases, with 10 bases between them. CDR3 DNA: TGTGCCAGCAGCTTAGCTGCGGGCCACTCCTACGAGCAGTACTTC. This encodes CASSLAAGHSYEQYF.

The gene calls are TRBV28 and TRBJ1-3; 7 nucleotides align to TRBD1. Germline V lookup: CDR1 MDHEN, CDR2 SYDVKM. V lost 3 bases, J lost 5 bases, and 4 bases stayed unmatched. The CDR3 consists of 14 residues. DNA for the CDR3: TGTGCCAGCAGTTTCACGGGACAGCGAAACACCATATATTTT. Amino acids: CASSFTGQRNTIYF.

The chain links TRBV11-2 to TRBJ1-1; D not certain. The CDR3 totals 14 residues. CDR1 and CDR2 from the germline V gene are SGHAT and FQNNGV. The V end was cut by 0 bases, the J end by 2 bases, with 7 bases between. The CDR3 nucleotides are TGTGCCAGCAGCTTAGACCAGATAAACACTGAAGCTTTCTTT. It is translated as CASSLDQINTEAFF.

This chain links TRBV5-4 with TRBJ2-1, with 14 bases matching TRBD2. V shed 5 bases, J shed 0 bases, and the junction held 10 bases outside the gene matches. Looked up from germline, CDR1 is SGHNT and CDR2 is YYREEE (reference sequence). This CDR3 has 19 amino acids. DNA of the CDR3: TGTGCCAGCAGTAATCCGGGACTAGCGGGGGCCCTCTCCTACAATGAGCAGTTCTTC. This gives the protein CASSNPGLAGALSYNEQFF.